This T cell receptor (beta chain) appears in the sequencing data of a study of blood T cell repertoires in COVID-19. On the study more broadly: The United States, Italy and Spain provided the acute and convalescent COVID-19 samples. T cells, B-cell-depleted T cells, or PBMCs supplied cDNA or gDNA.

V shed 8 bases, J shed 1 base, and the junction held 2 bases outside the gene matches. This CDR3 comprises 13 residues. CDR1 is LGHDT and CDR2 is YNNKEL in the germline V gene (reference sequence). Authors' methods: Estimation of nucleated cell counts relied on the amplification of reference gene primers. Method: immunoSEQ multiplex PCR; TCRdb's copy keeps in-frame clones and lacks some. V and J calls and clone size come straight from that table; D and trimming were deduced from the DNA. The sample yields around 64,000 clones, 70% to 90% seen once. The V gene is TRBV3-1 (or the pseudogene TRBV3-2), the J gene TRBJ2-3, with 8 bases matching TRBD1. Material for sequencing was peripheral blood. The receptor comes from a man between 25 and 39 years old with acute or convalescent COVID-19. CDR3 protein: CASGGQGTDTQYF. The CDR3 DNA follows: TGTGCCAGCGGGGGACAGGGCACAGATACGCAGTATTTT.